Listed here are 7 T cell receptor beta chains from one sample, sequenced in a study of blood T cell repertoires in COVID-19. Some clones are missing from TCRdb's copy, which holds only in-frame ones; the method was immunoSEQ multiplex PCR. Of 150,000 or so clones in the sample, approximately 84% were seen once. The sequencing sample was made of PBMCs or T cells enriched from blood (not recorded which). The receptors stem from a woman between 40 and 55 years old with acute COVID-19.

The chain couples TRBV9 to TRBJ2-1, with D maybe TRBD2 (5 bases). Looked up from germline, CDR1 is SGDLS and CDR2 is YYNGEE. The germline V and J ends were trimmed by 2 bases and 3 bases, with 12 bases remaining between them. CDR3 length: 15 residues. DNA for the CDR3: TGTGCCAGCAGCGTCGCCGTGGGAGACTACAATGAGCAGTTCTTC. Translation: CASSVAVGDYNEQFF.

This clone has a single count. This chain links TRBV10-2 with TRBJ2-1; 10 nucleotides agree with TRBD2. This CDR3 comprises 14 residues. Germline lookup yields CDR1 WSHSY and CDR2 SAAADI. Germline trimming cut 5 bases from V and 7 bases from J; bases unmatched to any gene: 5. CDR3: CASSQTSGLNEQFF. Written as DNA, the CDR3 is TGCGCCAGCAGTCAGACTAGCGGGCTAAATGAGCAGTTCTTC.

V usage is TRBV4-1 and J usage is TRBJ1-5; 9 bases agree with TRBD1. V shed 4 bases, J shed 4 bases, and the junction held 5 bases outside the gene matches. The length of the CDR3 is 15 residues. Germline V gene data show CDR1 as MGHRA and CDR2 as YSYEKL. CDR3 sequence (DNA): TGCGCCAGCAGCCCGGGACAGGGAGGAAATCAGCCCCAGCATTTT. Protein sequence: CASSPGQGGNQPQHF.

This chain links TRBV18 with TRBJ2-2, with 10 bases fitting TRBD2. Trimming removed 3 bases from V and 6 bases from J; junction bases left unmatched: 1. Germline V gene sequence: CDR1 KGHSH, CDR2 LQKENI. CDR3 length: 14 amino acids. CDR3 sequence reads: CASSPTSGPGELFF. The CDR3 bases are TGTGCCAGCTCACCGACTAGCGGGCCCGGGGAGCTGTTTTTT.

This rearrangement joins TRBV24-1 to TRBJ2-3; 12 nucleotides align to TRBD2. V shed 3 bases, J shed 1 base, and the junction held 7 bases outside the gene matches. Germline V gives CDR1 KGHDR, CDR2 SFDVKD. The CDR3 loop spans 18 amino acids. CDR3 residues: CATSDRTSGERGTDTQYF. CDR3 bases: TGTGCCACCAGTGATCGGACTAGCGGGGAGAGGGGCACAGATACGCAGTATTTT.

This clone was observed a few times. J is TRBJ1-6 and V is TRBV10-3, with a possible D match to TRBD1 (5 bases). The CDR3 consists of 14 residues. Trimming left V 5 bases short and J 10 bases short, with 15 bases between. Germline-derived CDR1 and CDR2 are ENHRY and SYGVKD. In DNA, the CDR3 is TGTGCCATCAGTTCTGGGGGGGATTACTCACCCCTCCACTTT. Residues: CAISSGGDYSPLHF.

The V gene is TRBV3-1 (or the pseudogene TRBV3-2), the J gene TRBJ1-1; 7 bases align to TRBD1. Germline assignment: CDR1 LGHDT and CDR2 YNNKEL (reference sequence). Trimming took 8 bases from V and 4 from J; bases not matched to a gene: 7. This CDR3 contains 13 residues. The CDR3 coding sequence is TGTGCCAGCGTCGACAGGGTTGGCACTGAAGCTTTCTTT. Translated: CASVDRVGTEAFF.